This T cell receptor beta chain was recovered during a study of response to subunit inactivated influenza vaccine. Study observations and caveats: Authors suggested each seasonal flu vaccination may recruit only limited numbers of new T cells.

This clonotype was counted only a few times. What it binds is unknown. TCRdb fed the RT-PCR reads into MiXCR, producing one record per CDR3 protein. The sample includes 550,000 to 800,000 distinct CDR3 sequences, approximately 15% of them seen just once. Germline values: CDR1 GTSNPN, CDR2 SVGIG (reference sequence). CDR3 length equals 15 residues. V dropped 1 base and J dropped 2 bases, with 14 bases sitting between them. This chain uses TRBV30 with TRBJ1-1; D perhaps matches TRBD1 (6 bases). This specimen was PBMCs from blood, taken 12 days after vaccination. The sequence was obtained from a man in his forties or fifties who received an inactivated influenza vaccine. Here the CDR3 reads CAWSGQGLPNTEAFF. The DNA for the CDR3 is TGTGCCTGGAGTGGTCAGGGGTTGCCCAACACTGAAGCTTTCTTT.